One sample yielded the 10 T cell receptor beta chains listed below, sequenced in a study of blood T cell repertoires in COVID-19. The assay was immunoSEQ multiplex PCR, and TCRdb's table has in-frame clones only and misses some. The table lists 240,000 or so clones, around 85% of them singletons. The sequenced material came from peripheral blood. The receptor set was obtained from a woman aged 80 or older with acute or convalescent COVID-19.

The J gene is TRBJ1-5, the V gene TRBV28; 7 nucleotides align to TRBD1. The germline V gene encodes CDR1 MDHEN and CDR2 SYDVKM. The CDR3 consists of 16 residues. J lost 0 bases, V lost 1 base, and 3 bases had no gene match. This CDR3 is CASSLSRGYSNQPQHF. CDR3 bases: TGTGCCAGCAGTTTATCCAGGGGGTATAGCAATCAGCCCCAGCATTTT.

This chain links TRBV3-1 (or the pseudogene TRBV3-2) with TRBJ2-1, with TRBD2 as a possible D gene (5 bases). This CDR3 has 13 amino acids. Germline V gene sequence: CDR1 LGHDT, CDR2 YNNKEL (reference sequence). V was shortened by 1 base and J by 10 bases, with 11 bases between the two germline ends. The CDR3, as DNA: TGTGCCAGCAGCCAAGTCCCAGCGGCAGAGCAGTTCTTC. It translates to CASSQVPAAEQFF.

The chain joins TRBV5-1 to TRBJ1-4, with D possibly matching TRBD1 (5 bases). Germline V gene lookup returns CDR1 SGHRS and CDR2 YFSETQ. The V end lost 0 bases, the J end lost 5 bases, and 11 bases lay between the germline ends. CDR3 length equals 15 residues. The CDR3: CASSLAGAGNEKLFF. The CDR3 nucleotides read TGCGCCAGCAGCTTGGCCGGCGCAGGGAATGAAAAACTGTTTTTT.

This chain uses TRBV5-1 with TRBJ2-1; 8 bases agree with TRBD1. Germline values: CDR1 SGHRS, CDR2 YFSETQ. The CDR3 totals 15 residues. Trimming took 0 bases from V and 7 from J; bases not matched to a gene: 6. The chain's CDR3 is CASSLEAGGWNEQFF. The CDR3 coding sequence is TGCGCCAGCAGCTTGGAGGCAGGGGGCTGGAATGAGCAGTTCTTC.

This chain joins TRBV4-2 and TRBJ2-6; D not resolved. Trimming stripped 0 bases from V and 0 bases from J, with 9 bases between. Per the germline V gene, CDR1 is LGHNA and CDR2 is YNFKEQ. This CDR3 spans 17 amino acids. The CDR3 DNA reads as TGTGCCAGCAGCCAAGAACAAGCGCGCTCTGGGGCCAACGTCCTGACTTTC. This codes for CASSQEQARSGANVLTF.

This clone appeared once. The chain links TRBV7-9 to TRBJ2-3; 9 nucleotides line up with TRBD1. The V gene's germline CDR1 is SEHNR and CDR2 FQNEAQ (reference sequence). V lost 5 bases and J lost 4; bases outside the gene matches: 10. The CDR3 covers 16 residues. The CDR3 sequence is CASSPGDRVSPDTQYF. CDR3 in DNA: TGTGCCAGCAGCCCCGGGGACAGGGTCTCCCCAGATACGCAGTATTTT.

The chain is built from TRBV27 and TRBJ2-1; 7 bases agree with TRBD1. The germline V gene has CDR1 MNHEY and CDR2 SMNVEV (reference sequence). The CDR3 contains 15 residues. The V segment lost 2 bases and the J segment 2 bases; nucleotides outside the gene matches: 3. CDR3 sequence: CASSLEQGPYNEQFF. The CDR3 nucleotides are TGTGCCAGCAGTTTAGAACAGGGGCCCTACAATGAGCAGTTCTTC.

The rearrangement links TRBV6-6 to TRBJ1-6; weak D call: TRBD1 (5 bases). Looked up from germline, CDR1 is MNHNY and CDR2 is SVGAGI (reference sequence). The CDR3 runs 15 residues. Deletions cut 2 bases from V and 10 bases from J, with 15 bases between. CDR3 region: CASSYAAGSGSPLHF. The DNA of the CDR3 is TGTGCCAGCAGTTACGCTGCAGGGTCCGGATCACCCCTCCACTTT.

The chain combines TRBV6-5 with TRBJ1-6; TRBD1 might be the D (6 bases). This CDR3 has 14 amino acids. The V end lost 6 bases, the J end lost 5 bases, and 11 bases lay between the germline ends. From germline, CDR1 is MNHEY and CDR2 SVGAGI. The CDR3 reads CASRENRDNSPLHF. CDR3 nucleotide sequence: TGTGCCAGCAGAGAGAACAGGGATAATTCACCCCTCCACTTT.

Written as DNA, the CDR3 is TGTGCCAGCAGCTTAGGCCAGGGGATCGGGGAGCTGTTTTTT. Encoded protein: CASSLGQGIGELFF. V gene TRBV7-3 combines with J gene TRBJ2-2, with D perhaps TRBD1 (6 bases). The germline CDR1 and CDR2 sequences are SGHTA and FQGTGA. The CDR3 totals 14 residues. V lost 2 bases, J lost 7 bases, and 11 bases lay in between. The entire variable domain, with the rest obtained from reference TRBV7-3 and TRBJ2-2, is as follows: GAGVSQTPSNKVTEKGKYVELRCDPISGHTALYWYRQSLGQGPEFLIYFQGTGAADDSGLPNDRFFAVRPEGSVSTLKIQRTERGDSAVYLCASSLGQGIGELFFGEGSRLTVL.